The TCR beta chain under discussion was sequenced for a study of technical replicates of blood from several donors. The CDR3 loop spans 14 amino acids. Trimming at V came to 6 bases and at J to 4 bases, leaving 6 bases not matched to a gene. Germline assignment: CDR1 WNHNN and CDR2 SYGVQD (reference sequence). Sequencing was performed with immunoSEQ multiplex PCR; in TCRdb, only in-frame clones are kept and a portion is missing. Among about 15,000 clones listed, 82% were seen once. V usage is TRBV10-1 and J usage is TRBJ1-1; 9 bases align to TRBD1. The sequencing input was PBMCs. The origin of this receptor is a human donor in good health. Some clones in this sample may be carry-over from other donors' samples. The CDR3 DNA reads as TGCGCCAGCAGATCCGGGACAGGGAGCACTGAAGCTTTCTTT. Encoded protein: CASRSGTGSTEAFF.